These 21 T cell receptor beta chains were sequenced from one sample in a study of T-cell reconstitution after alpha-beta-depleted transplantation in children. Unique molecular identifiers were incorporated into the prepared TCRbeta library. TCRdb recomputed calls from the PCR reads with MiXCR, one row per CDR3 protein. Here the sample spans around 500,000 distinct CDR3 sequences, roughly an eighth being singletons. The sample in question was PBMCs from the stem cell graft donor, obtained from the stem cell graft. The receptor set was obtained from a human donor who donated a stem cell graft to a child with combined immunodeficiency.

The table lists this clonotype with many counts. The rearrangement links TRBV5-1 to TRBJ2-1; 11 bases map to TRBD2. The germline V gene encodes CDR1 SGHRS and CDR2 YFSETQ. The V gene end was trimmed by 4 bases and the J gene end by 4 bases; junction bases not matched to a gene: 4. The CDR3 covers 15 residues. The chain's CDR3 is CASSPWTSGYNEQFF. The CDR3 coding sequence is TGCGCCAGCAGCCCGTGGACTAGCGGGTACAATGAGCAGTTCTTC.

The chain has TRBV29-1 and TRBJ2-5; either TRBD1 or TRBD2 may fit D (5 bases each). The CDR3 has 12 residues. The germline CDR1 and CDR2 sequences are SQVTM and ANQGSEA. The V end lost 8 bases, the J end lost 3 bases, and 13 bases lay between the germline ends. The CDR3 sequence is CSIRDGEETQYF. As DNA, the CDR3 is TGCAGCATTAGGGACGGGGAAGAGACCCAGTACTTC.

The table lists this clonotype with many counts. The chain recombines TRBV5-1 with TRBJ2-5; possibly TRBD2 for D (5 bases). The CDR3 length is 15 residues. The ends were cut back, 0 bases at V and 4 bases at J, with 13 bases in the middle. In germline, CDR1 is SGHRS, CDR2 YFSETQ. CDR3 nucleotides: TGCGCCAGCAGCTTGGACGGCCCTGGGAGAGAGACCCAGTACTTC. It is translated as CASSLDGPGRETQYF.

The rearrangement uses TRBV6-2 or TRBV6-3 and TRBJ2-7; 10 positions match TRBD2. The V and J ends lost 6 bases and 0 bases, in that order; junction bases with no gene match: 11. Germline CDR1 and CDR2: MNHEY and SVGEGT. The CDR3 is made up of 17 amino acids. The CDR3 nucleotides read TGTGCCAGCAGCCGGGGACTAGCGTATCCCAGCTCCTACGAGCAGTACTTC. Amino acid sequence: CASSRGLAYPSSYEQYF.

V is TRBV28 and J is TRBJ2-7; 8 bases agree with TRBD1. Germline V CDR1 and CDR2: MDHEN, SYDVKM. The CDR3 runs 14 residues. V lost 5 bases to trimming and J lost 4 bases; unmatched junction nucleotides: 7. In nucleotides, the CDR3 is TGTGCCAGCAGTACCGGGACAGGTGCTTACGAGCAGTACTTC. Translating it yields CASSTGTGAYEQYF.

This clonotype was recorded at least ten times. The chain links TRBV12-3 or TRBV12-4 to TRBJ1-6; TRBD1 is a possible D gene (5 bases). This CDR3 spans 15 amino acids. The V end lost 2 bases, the J end lost 7 bases, and 12 bases lay between the germline ends. The CDR3 nucleotides read TGTGCCAGCAGTTTAACCGGGACCGAAAATTCACCCCTCCACTTT. It is translated as CASSLTGTENSPLHF.

This clonotype was picked up a small number of times. V and J are TRBV6-2 or TRBV6-3 and TRBJ2-3, with 11 bases matching TRBD2. Trimming took 2 bases from V and 2 from J; bases not matched to a gene: 9. CDR3 size: 18 residues. The germline V gene encodes CDR1 MNHEY and CDR2 SVGEGT. For the CDR3, the DNA is TGTGCCAGCAGTTACGGGATTAGCGGGGGGGCGTTCACAGATACGCAGTATTTT. Encoded protein: CASSYGISGGAFTDTQYF.

The chain recombines TRBV9 with TRBJ2-2; D gene ambiguous. Germline CDR1 reads SGDLS; CDR2 reads YYNGEE. Trimming left V 0 bases short and J 0 bases short, with 6 bases between. This CDR3 comprises 15 residues. CDR3 sequence: CASSVGGSNTGELFF. The DNA for the CDR3 is TGTGCCAGCAGCGTAGGGGGTTCGAACACCGGGGAGCTGTTTTTT.

This clonotype was seen only once. The V and J genes are TRBV7-9 and TRBJ2-5; D tentatively reads TRBD1 or TRBD2 (5 bases each). The V end was cut by 5 bases, the J end by 4 bases, with 17 bases between. Germline V gene sequence: CDR1 SEHNR, CDR2 FQNEAQ (reference sequence). The CDR3 runs to 15 residues. This CDR3 is CASSPAGTVGETQYF. CDR3 coding DNA: TGTGCCAGCAGCCCCGCCGGGACCGTGGGAGAGACCCAGTACTTC.

The V gene is TRBV12-3 or TRBV12-4, the J gene TRBJ2-5; D is unclear. The ends were cut back, 2 bases at V and 4 bases at J, with 8 bases in the middle. CDR3 length: 13 amino acids. The DNA for the CDR3 is TGTGCCAGCAGTTTACAGGAAATAGAGACCCAGTACTTC. Encoded protein: CASSLQEIETQYF.

This clonotype was seen more than once but under ten times. The rearrangement links TRBV29-1 to TRBJ2-3, with 8 bases lining up with TRBD2. CDR3 length: 12 residues. Looked up from germline, CDR1 is SQVTM and CDR2 is ANQGSEA. The V segment lost 6 bases and the J segment 6 bases; nucleotides outside the gene matches: 5. The CDR3 region has the DNA TGCAGCGTCGGGGGGGGACCGGATACGCAGTATTTT. Its protein product is CSVGGGPDTQYF.

The chain has TRBV15 and TRBJ2-7; no reliable D call. This CDR3 contains 14 residues. V gave up 1 base and J gave up 2 bases, with 9 bases separating them. Germline CDR1 is LNHNV and CDR2 is YYDKDF (reference sequence). The CDR3 spells CATSRAGVPYEQYF. The CDR3 bases are TGTGCCACCAGCAGAGCAGGCGTACCCTACGAGCAGTACTTC.

Written as DNA, the CDR3 is TGTGCCAGCAGCTTCCCCAGGTCGGGGAAAAGGGCTGTGGAGACCCAGTACTTC. It is translated as CASSFPRSGKRAVETQYF. This chain joins TRBV11-1 and TRBJ2-5; a weak D match, TRBD2 (5 bases). V shed 3 bases and J shed 5 bases, with 25 bases lying between them. The CDR3 length is 18 residues. Germline CDR1 and CDR2: SGHAT and FQDESV (reference sequence).

The chain links TRBV9 to TRBJ2-2, with 7 bases matching TRBD2. The germline CDR1 and CDR2 sequences are SGDLS and YYNGEE. With V trimmed by 4 bases and J by 0 bases, 9 bases remained unmatched. The CDR3 sequence is 17 residues long. Here the CDR3 reads CASSHPLAAANTGELFF. CDR3 coding DNA: TGTGCCAGCAGCCATCCTCTAGCGGCCGCGAACACCGGGGAGCTGTTTTTT.

This clonotype was detected many times. The rearrangement uses TRBV3-1 and TRBJ2-7; D may be TRBD1 (5 bases). The germline V gene encodes CDR1 LGHDT and CDR2 YNNKEL (reference sequence). This CDR3 contains 14 residues. V lost 0 bases to trimming and J lost 3 bases, with 9 bases between them. Written as DNA, the CDR3 is TGTGCCAGCAGCCAAGAATACAGGAACTACGAGCAGTACTTC. It yields the protein CASSQEYRNYEQYF.

CDR3 bases: TGTGCCAGCCGGAGGACCGGTTCCAACACTGAAGCTTTCTTT. Its protein is CASRRTGSNTEAFF. The chain combines TRBV2 with TRBJ1-1; D unclear. Germline CDR1 SNHLY, CDR2 FYNNEI. The CDR3 sequence is 14 residues long. Deletions cut 8 bases from V and 2 bases from J, with 15 bases between.

V usage is TRBV9 and J usage is TRBJ2-5; tentative D call: TRBD1 (5 bases). V gave up 4 bases and J gave up 6 bases, with 19 bases separating them. There are 15 residues in the CDR3. The V gene's germline CDR1 is SGDLS and CDR2 YYNGEE. CDR3: CASSSTQGFLQTQYF. The CDR3 nucleotides read TGTGCCAGCAGCTCCACTCAGGGCTTTCTGCAGACCCAGTACTTC.

In this sample, this clonotype turned up a few times. The V gene is TRBV12-3 or TRBV12-4, the J gene TRBJ1-4; 7 bases match TRBD1. The CDR3 loop spans 15 amino acids. J gave up 4 bases and V 5 bases, and 7 bases lay outside the gene matches. CDR3 loop: CASSLSTGYNEKLFF. DNA for the CDR3: TGTGCCAGCAGTCTCTCGACAGGGTATAATGAAAAACTGTTTTTT.

This clonotype was counted many times. The V call is TRBV28, the J call TRBJ2-7; tentatively, D is TRBD1 (6 bases). Germline assignment: CDR1 MDHEN and CDR2 SYDVKM. The CDR3 is 15 amino acids. Trimming removed 7 bases at V and 2 bases at J, with 18 bases between. This CDR3 is CASMIQGIPPYEQYF. Written as DNA, the CDR3 is TGTGCCAGCATGATACAGGGAATCCCCCCCTACGAGCAGTACTTC.

In its sample, this clonotype was seen many times. J is TRBJ2-7 and V is TRBV7-9; possible D gene TRBD2, 6 bases. Trimming stripped 4 bases from V and 2 bases from J, with 15 bases between. The CDR3 totals 15 residues. Germline V gene lookup returns CDR1 SEHNR and CDR2 FQNEAQ (reference sequence). CDR3 sequence: CASSSGRDWAYEQYF. The CDR3 coding sequence is TGTGCCAGCAGCTCGGGCCGGGACTGGGCCTACGAGCAGTACTTC. The full variable domain, with the rest looked up from reference TRBV7-9 and TRBJ2-7, is DTGVSQNPRHKITKRGQNVTFRCDPISEHNRLYWYRQTLGQGPEFLTYFQNEAQLEKSRLLSDRFSAERPKGSFSTLEIQRTEQGDSAMYLCASSSGRDWAYEQYFGPGTRLTVT.

The chain joins TRBV6-5 to TRBJ1-1; a weak D match, TRBD1 (6 bases). Germline V gene lookup returns CDR1 MNHEY and CDR2 SVGAGI. This CDR3 region has 14 residues. The V and J ends lost 0 bases and 6 bases respectively, with 11 bases between them. CDR3 sequence: CASSYSQGRSEAFF. CDR3 sequence (DNA): TGTGCCAGCAGTTACTCGCAGGGGCGGTCTGAAGCTTTCTTT.